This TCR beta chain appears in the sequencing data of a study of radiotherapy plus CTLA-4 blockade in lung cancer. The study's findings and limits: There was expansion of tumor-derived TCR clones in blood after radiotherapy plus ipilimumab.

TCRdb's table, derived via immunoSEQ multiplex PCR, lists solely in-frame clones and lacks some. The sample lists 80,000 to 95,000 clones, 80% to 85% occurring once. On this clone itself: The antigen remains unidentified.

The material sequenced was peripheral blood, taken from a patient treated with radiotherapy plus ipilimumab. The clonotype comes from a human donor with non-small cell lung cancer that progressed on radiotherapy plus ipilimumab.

CDR3 nucleotides: TGTGCCAGCAGCTTAGGTGGGGGCGGTCAGCCCCAGCATTTT. It yields the protein CASSLGGGGQPQHF. The V call is TRBV7-9, the J call TRBJ1-5; D might be TRBD1 (6 bases). V lost 1 base and J lost 6, with 10 bases in between. Germline V gene sequence: CDR1 SEHNR, CDR2 FQNEAQ (reference sequence). The CDR3 is 14 residues long.